These 8 T cell receptor beta chains originate from one sample sequenced in a study of T-cell reconstitution after alpha-beta-depleted transplantation in children. A library of TCRbeta sequences, prepared with unique molecular identifiers, was generated. TCRdb re-called the PCR reads through MiXCR, storing one row per CDR3 protein. This table holds some 550,000 distinct CDR3 sequences, approximately 16% found once. The specimen was PBMCs from the stem cell graft donor, collected from the stem cell graft. These receptors were taken from a human donor who donated a stem cell graft to a child with acute lymphoblastic leukemia.

There are a few counts of this clonotype. The chain uses TRBV5-6 and TRBJ2-5, with TRBD1 as a possible D gene (6 bases). Trimming shortened V by 4 bases and J by 3 bases, and 16 bases separated the two germline ends. CDR1 is SGHDT, CDR2 YYEEEE, per germline. The CDR3 runs 15 residues. The CDR3 DNA reads as TGTGCCAGCAGCGTACTGCAGGGGCTGGAAGAGACCCAGTACTTC. Amino acids: CASSVLQGLEETQYF.

Only a few counts were recorded for this clonotype. The CDR3 DNA reads as TGTGCCAGCAACTTGGGCTCCGGGACCGGGGAGCTGTTTTTT. Its translation: CASNLGSGTGELFF. The V call is TRBV4-2, the J call TRBJ2-2; D unclear. Deletions cut 7 bases from V and 5 bases from J, with 14 bases between. Germline V gene sequence: CDR1 LGHNA, CDR2 YNFKEQ. The CDR3 spans 14 residues.

The V gene is TRBV7-9, the J gene TRBJ2-7; TRBD2 agrees at 9 bases. The CDR3 covers 15 residues. Germline values: CDR1 SEHNR, CDR2 FQNEAQ (reference sequence). Trimming at V came to 5 bases and at J to 2 bases, leaving 7 bases not matched to a gene. CDR3: CASSGRLAETYEQYF. Here the CDR3 DNA reads TGTGCCAGCAGCGGGCGACTAGCGGAGACCTACGAGCAGTACTTC.

In DNA form, the CDR3 reads TGTGCCGGGTGGAGGAGCATTGAGCAGTTCTTC. It is translated as CAGWRSIEQFF. The chain links TRBV30 to TRBJ2-1; D might be TRBD2 (5 bases). The V end lost 8 bases, the J end lost 9 bases, and 14 bases lay between the germline ends. Germline loops: CDR1 GTSNPN, CDR2 SVGIG (reference sequence). The CDR3 loop spans 11 amino acids.

This clonotype was detected a few times. At one of its ends the junction is not consistent with the germline gene, which may arise from a read error. The chain is built from TRBV29-1 and TRBJ2-3; 7 bases are a match to TRBD1. CDR1 and CDR2 (germline): SQVTM, ANQGSEA. This CDR3 region has 13 residues. DNA for the CDR3: TGCAGCCTTGACAGGGCCAGCACAGATACGCAGTATTTT. This codes for CSLDRASTDTQYF.

This clonotype was counted between two and nine times. This chain uses TRBV5-1 with TRBJ2-3; unclear D gene. This CDR3 is 15 amino acids long. Germline V gene sequence: CDR1 SGHRS, CDR2 YFSETQ. V was clipped by 4 bases and J by 1 base, with 13 bases between them. The CDR3 sequence: CASSPVMAGTDTQYF. In nucleotides, the CDR3 is TGCGCCAGCAGCCCAGTGATGGCCGGCACAGATACGCAGTATTTT. Drawing the rest from reference TRBV5-1 and TRBJ2-3, the complete variable domain is KAGVTQTPRYLIKTRGQQVTLSCSPISGHRSVSWYQQTPGQGLQFLFEYFSETQRNKGNFPGRFSGRQFSNSRSEMNVSTLELGDSALYLCASSPVMAGTDTQYFGPGTRLTVL.

This clonotype was observed once. The chain is built from TRBV15 and TRBJ2-3; D is perhaps TRBD1 (7 bases). Per germline, CDR1 LNHNV and CDR2 YYDKDF (reference sequence). The germline V and J ends were trimmed by 6 bases and 3 bases, with 16 bases remaining between them. This CDR3 comprises 15 residues. This CDR3 is CATRIAGGRTDTQYF. The DNA of the CDR3 is TGTGCCACCAGAATAGCAGGGGGGAGGACAGATACGCAGTATTTT.

V and J are TRBV5-1 and TRBJ2-7; the D gene is possibly TRBD1 (6 bases). The CDR3 extends over 14 amino acids. The ends were cut back, 6 bases at V and 2 bases at J, with 15 bases in the middle. CDR1 and CDR2 from the germline V gene are SGHRS and YFSETQ. The CDR3 DNA sequence: TGCGCCAGCACCCGGCGGCAGGGGACCTACGAGCAGTACTTC. Translation gives CASTRRQGTYEQYF.